This is a list of T cell receptor beta chains from one sample in a study of blood T cells in healthy people across ages. TCRdb used MiXCR to reprocess the 5' RACE reads, holding one entry per CDR3 protein. The sample has some 1.4 million distinct CDR3 sequences, about 40% seen once; the top ten hold roughly 7.7%. The specimen sequenced was blood. These receptors came from a woman aged 18-29 years in good health. CDR3s include the opening cysteine and the closing phenylalanine or tryptophan.

CATGVRGNEQFF	12	TRBV24-1
CASSQSPRGAGEEEQFF	17	TRBV27
CASSEEGETQYF	12	TRBV2
CSARAPRAFNYGYTF	15	TRBV20-1
CSGYLAGEDTQYF	13	TRBV29-1
CASSQVKGKGVQETQYF	17	TRBV3-1
CASSEWEGPLSGYTF	15	TRBV25-1
CASSKGTAGEKLFF	14	TRBV6-2/TRBV6-3
CASSTLGTSGETQYF	15	TRBV2
CASSQEQGGDEQYF	14	TRBV3-1
CASSLGGAGKTYEQYF	16	TRBV7-2
CASSQSSSSYNEQFF	15	TRBV3-1
CASSVVGDYNSPLHF	15	TRBV9
CASSLMAGELFF	12	TRBV3-1
CASSYSIQIGNQPQHF	16	TRBV6-5
CASTDTTGNTEAFF	14	TRBV6-5